This T cell receptor (beta chain) appears in the sequencing data of a study of CD8 T cells in Susac syndrome. In germline, CDR1 is SGHVT, CDR2 SQSDAQ. The CDR3 runs 17 residues. After removal of 2 bases from V and 3 bases from J, the junction contained 10 bases not matched to a gene. Random-hexamer reverse transcription was applied to roughly 0.5 to 1 ug RNA. The CDR3 of TCR beta was amplified by immunoSEQ multiplex PCR across 54 Vbeta and 13 Jbeta. TCRdb fed the immunoSEQ multiplex PCR reads into MiXCR, producing one record per CDR3 protein. The data contain 140,000 or so distinct CDR3 sequences, roughly 95% of them singletons.

The V and J genes are TRBV7-4 and TRBJ2-7; 10 bases map to TRBD1. The sample was CD4+ T cells from PBMCs. The sequence was obtained from a human donor with Susac syndrome. The CDR3 DNA sequence: TGTGCCAGCAGCTTATACATTCGGGACAGGGGCCTCTACGAGCAGTACTTC. Translating gives CASSLYIRDRGLYEQYF.